The 30 T cell receptor beta chains below come from one sample, sequenced in a study of blood T cell repertoires in COVID-19. TCRdb's copy holds only in-frame clones and misses some; the assay was immunoSEQ multiplex PCR. Here the sample spans 100,000 to 130,000 clones, about three quarters being singletons. Sample: peripheral blood. Receptor source: a woman aged 35 to 49 with acute or convalescent COVID-19.

Regarding this clone: The same CDR3 arises from other DNA sequences in this sample as well. The chain joins TRBV20-1 to TRBJ2-7; D gene uncertain. The germline V gene has CDR1 DFQATT and CDR2 SNEGSKA (reference sequence). Trimming cost V 1 base and J 3 bases, with 4 bases left between them. The CDR3 totals 11 residues. The DNA for the CDR3 is TGCAGTGCTAGAGTCAGCTACGAGCAGTACTTC. Its protein product is CSARVSYEQYF.

The chain is built from TRBV11-2 and TRBJ2-7; D is perhaps TRBD2 (6 bases). Germline V lookup: CDR1 SGHAT, CDR2 FQNNGV. CDR3 length equals 17 residues. V lost 4 bases to trimming and J lost 7 bases, with 26 bases between them. CDR3 residues: CASSSLRGRFGSGEQYF. In DNA, the CDR3 is TGTGCCAGCAGCTCTCTCCGGGGGAGATTTGGGTCGGGGGAGCAGTACTTC.

V and J are TRBV6-4 and TRBJ1-4; 7 bases are a match to TRBD1. After removal of 0 bases from V and 10 bases from J, the junction contained 8 bases not matched to a gene. In germline, CDR1 is MRHNA, CDR2 SNTAGT. CDR3 length: 15 amino acids. The CDR3 loop is CASSDSMQGGGKLFF. CDR3 nucleotides: TGTGCCAGCAGTGACTCGATGCAGGGGGGTGGAAAACTGTTTTTT.

The chain links TRBV2 to TRBJ1-5, with TRBD1 matching 8 bases. The germline V gene has CDR1 SNHLY and CDR2 FYNNEI. This CDR3 is built from 16 residues. The V and J ends lost 4 bases and 0 bases, in that order; junction bases with no gene match: 5. The CDR3 DNA is TGTGCCAGCAGTGGGGGACAGGAGAATAGCAATCAGCCCCAGCATTTT. This sequence encodes CASSGGQENSNQPQHF. Variable domain in full (rest from reference TRBV2 and TRBJ1-5): EPEVTQTPSHQVTQMGQEVILRCVPISNHLYFYWYRQILGQKVEFLVSFYNNEISEKSEIFDDQFSVERPDGSNFTLKIRSTKLEDSAMYFCASSGGQENSNQPQHFGDGTRLSIL.

V is TRBV29-1 and J is TRBJ2-7; possibly TRBD1 for D (5 bases). Germline assignment: CDR1 SQVTM and CDR2 ANQGSEA. V was trimmed by 6 bases and J by 5 bases, leaving 17 bases between them. This CDR3 contains 13 residues. Written as DNA, the CDR3 is TGCAGCGTGGCCTCCCGCAGGGTCGACGAGCAGTACTTC. Protein product: CSVASRRVDEQYF.

This chain connects TRBV5-1 to TRBJ1-2, with no clear D. The CDR3 runs to 14 residues. Between the trimmed V and J ends, which lost 0 bases and 4 bases, there was a span of 10 bases. CDR1 and CDR2 (germline): SGHRS, YFSETQ. CDR3 residues: CASSLVQSTYGYTF. The CDR3 region has the DNA TGCGCCAGCAGCTTGGTACAGTCGACCTATGGCTACACCTTC.

This clone was seen a few times. J is TRBJ2-4 and V is TRBV14, with 10 bases aligning to TRBD1. Germline V gene lookup returns CDR1 SGHDN and CDR2 FVKESK. With V trimmed by 1 base and J by 9 bases, 6 bases remained unmatched. The CDR3 is made up of 15 amino acids. The CDR3 region is CASSQASTGGVIQYF. The DNA for the CDR3 is TGTGCCAGCAGCCAAGCGTCGACAGGGGGCGTCATTCAGTACTTC.

The chain joins TRBV7-9 to TRBJ1-4; 7 bases fit TRBD1. This CDR3 spans 17 amino acids. After removal of 1 base from V and 5 bases from J, the junction contained 10 bases not matched to a gene. Germline V gene data show CDR1 as SEHNR and CDR2 as FQNEAQ (reference sequence). CDR3: CASSLGGGDSKNEKLFF. The CDR3 DNA is TGTGCCAGCAGCTTAGGTGGTGGGGACAGTAAGAATGAAAAACTGTTTTTT.

This clone was found once. CDR3 protein: CASSQEGGSGNTIYF. The DNA of the CDR3 is TGTGCCAGCAGCCAAGAAGGGGGATCCGGAAACACCATATATTTT. The chain combines TRBV4-2 with TRBJ1-3; D possibly corresponds to TRBD1 (6 bases). This CDR3 is 15 amino acids long. V lost 0 bases, J lost 4 bases, and 10 bases lay in between. Germline CDR1 is LGHNA and CDR2 is YNFKEQ.

V usage is TRBV12-3 or TRBV12-4 and J usage is TRBJ2-1; D is unclear. This CDR3 comprises 13 residues. Trimming shortened V by 5 bases and J by 4 bases, and 9 bases separated the two germline ends. CDR3 bases: TGTGCCAGCAGTAACCTCGCGTACAATGAGCAGTTCTTC. This codes for CASSNLAYNEQFF.

The V and J genes are TRBV5-1 and TRBJ2-5, with a tentative D call TRBD1 (6 bases). The CDR3 runs to 16 residues. Per the germline V gene, CDR1 is SGHRS and CDR2 is YFSETQ. The V and J ends lost 1 base and 0 bases respectively, with 13 bases between them. The CDR3 sequence: CASSLQPTGNQETQYF. CDR3 in DNA: TGCGCCAGCAGCTTGCAGCCGACAGGCAACCAAGAGACCCAGTACTTC.

V gene TRBV7-9 combines with J gene TRBJ2-1, with 8 bases that match TRBD1. J was trimmed by 0 bases and V by 1 base; bases with no gene match: 11. Germline CDR1 and CDR2: SEHNR and FQNEAQ (reference sequence). The CDR3 has 19 residues. The CDR3 reads CASSLGAGGLGNSYNEQFF. The CDR3 nucleotides read TGTGCCAGCAGCTTAGGGGCAGGGGGCTTGGGGAACTCCTACAATGAGCAGTTCTTC.

This clone has a count of ten or more. V usage is TRBV6-5 and J usage is TRBJ1-6, with TRBD1 matching 7 bases. V was clipped by 8 bases and J by 6 bases; unmatched bases: 7. The CDR3 extends over 14 amino acids. Germline-derived CDR1 and CDR2 are MNHEY and SVGAGI. CDR3 nucleotide sequence: TGTGCCAGCTCGCCGGGACAGACTAATTCACCCCTCCACTTT. Translation: CASSPGQTNSPLHF.

The CDR3 DNA sequence: TGTGCCACCAGCAGAGATAGGAGCTCTGGAAACACCATATATTTT. This codes for CATSRDRSSGNTIYF. J is TRBJ1-3 and V is TRBV15; no firm D call. The CDR3 totals 15 residues. The germline V gene has CDR1 LNHNV and CDR2 YYDKDF (reference sequence). V was pared by 0 bases and J by 0 bases, with 6 bases between. Filled out from reference TRBV15 and TRBJ1-3, the complete variable domain reads DAMVIQNPRYQVTQFGKPVTLSCSQTLNHNVMYWYQQKSSQAPKLLFHYYDKDFNNEADTPDNFQSRRPNTSFCFLDIRSPGLGDTAMYLCATSRDRSSGNTIYFGEGSWLTVV.

The rearrangement links TRBV7-9 to TRBJ1-4; D gene uncertain. With 5 bases removed from V and 7 bases from J, the gap between germline ends came to 11 bases. The CDR3 is made up of 13 amino acids. From germline, CDR1 is SEHNR and CDR2 FQNEAQ (reference sequence). Here the CDR3 reads CASSRSEGEKLFF. CDR3 in DNA: TGTGCCAGCAGCCGTTCAGAGGGTGAAAAACTGTTTTTT.

The chain combines TRBV5-1 with TRBJ2-3, with D possibly TRBD1 on 5 matching bases. This CDR3 contains 13 residues. Trimming shortened V by 3 bases and J by 3 bases, and 8 bases separated the two germline ends. Germline lookup yields CDR1 SGHRS and CDR2 YFSETQ. For the CDR3, the DNA is TGCGCCAGCAGCTCAGGGTGGACAGATACGCAGTATTTT. Protein product: CASSSGWTDTQYF. The complete variable domain, with remaining parts taken from reference TRBV5-1 and TRBJ2-3, reads KAGVTQTPRYLIKTRGQQVTLSCSPISGHRSVSWYQQTPGQGLQFLFEYFSETQRNKGNFPGRFSGRQFSNSRSEMNVSTLELGDSALYLCASSSGWTDTQYFGPGTRLTVL.

Worth noting for this clone: Additional DNA sequences in this sample encode the identical CDR3. The chain employs TRBV3-1 (or the pseudogene TRBV3-2) and TRBJ2-7; maybe TRBD1 (6 bases). V gave up 0 bases and J gave up 4 bases, with 16 bases separating them. Germline values: CDR1 LGHDT, CDR2 YNNKEL (reference sequence). The CDR3 is 16 residues long. In DNA, the CDR3 is TGTGCCAGCAGCCAAGATGAGACAGGAAGCATATACGAGCAGTACTTC. Amino acids: CASSQDETGSIYEQYF.

The chain is built from TRBV2 and TRBJ1-1; D remains unclear. V shed 7 bases and J shed 1 base, with 13 bases lying between them. The CDR3 is 14 residues long. CDR1 and CDR2 (germline): SNHLY, FYNNEI. The CDR3 nucleotides are TGTGCCAGCAAGGAAAGCGTGGCGAACACTGAAGCTTTCTTT. Its translation: CASKESVANTEAFF. The full variable domain, rest sourced from reference TRBV2 and TRBJ1-1, is EPEVTQTPSHQVTQMGQEVILRCVPISNHLYFYWYRQILGQKVEFLVSFYNNEISEKSEIFDDQFSVERPDGSNFTLKIRSTKLEDSAMYFCASKESVANTEAFFGQGTRLTVV.

CDR3 in DNA: TGTGCCAGCAGCTTAACGCGGGGTATGAACACTGAAGCTTTCTTT. Protein: CASSLTRGMNTEAFF. The chain couples TRBV7-3 to TRBJ1-1; D is undetermined. Trimming took 0 bases from V and 0 from J, leaving 8 bases between them. Germline loops: CDR1 SGHTA, CDR2 FQGTGA. The CDR3 runs 15 residues. The full variable domain, its missing parts supplied by reference TRBV7-3 and TRBJ1-1, is GAGVSQTPSNKVTEKGKYVELRCDPISGHTALYWYRQSLGQGPEFLIYFQGTGAADDSGLPNDRFFAVRPEGSVSTLKIQRTERGDSAVYLCASSLTRGMNTEAFFGQGTRLTVV.

The rearrangement joins TRBV7-9 to TRBJ2-7; 8 nucleotides match TRBD1. The CDR3 is 15 amino acids. Trimming at V came to 6 bases and at J to 0 bases, leaving 7 bases not matched to a gene. Germline CDR1 is SEHNR and CDR2 is FQNEAQ (reference sequence). Here the CDR3 DNA reads TGTGCCAGCAGTCCGGACAGGGCCTCCTCCTACGAGCAGTACTTC. Amino acid sequence: CASSPDRASSYEQYF. Together with reference TRBV7-9 and TRBJ2-7, the CDR3 gives the full variable domain: DTGVSQNPRHKITKRGQNVTFRCDPISEHNRLYWYRQTLGQGPEFLTYFQNEAQLEKSRLLSDRFSAERPKGSFSTLEIQRTEQGDSAMYLCASSPDRASSYEQYFGPGTRLTVT.

The chain uses TRBV6-5 and TRBJ2-3, with 7 bases that match TRBD2. Trimming at V came to 6 bases and at J to 1 base, leaving 4 bases not matched to a gene. Germline loops: CDR1 MNHEY, CDR2 SVGAGI. CDR3 length equals 14 residues. The CDR3 DNA follows: TGTGCCAGCAGCCCCCTAGCGGGCACAGATACGCAGTATTTT. This translates into CASSPLAGTDTQYF.

The chain is built from TRBV6-1 and TRBJ1-6, with D uncertain. This CDR3 has 18 amino acids. The germline V and J ends were trimmed by 0 bases and 10 bases, with 22 bases remaining between them. CDR1 MNHNS and CDR2 SASEGT come from the germline V gene. In DNA, the CDR3 is TGTGCCAGCAGTGAAGCGAGGAGGGCATATTCCCTGACATCACCCCTCCACTTT. Amino acids: CASSEARRAYSLTSPLHF.

This clone was detected a few times. The rearrangement links TRBV6-2 or TRBV6-3 to TRBJ1-5; D may be TRBD1 (6 bases). Trimming stripped 6 bases from V and 0 bases from J, with 15 bases between. This CDR3 is built from 16 residues. Germline-derived CDR1 and CDR2 are MNHEY and SVGEGT. The CDR3 coding sequence is TGTGCCAGCAGCCCCAACAGGGAATATAGCAATCAGCCCCAGCATTTT. Its protein product is CASSPNREYSNQPQHF.

This clone was counted between two and nine times. The chain recombines TRBV2 with TRBJ2-7; D is perhaps TRBD2 (6 bases). Looked up from germline, CDR1 is SNHLY and CDR2 is FYNNEI. CDR3 length equals 14 residues. Trimming took 2 bases from V and 2 from J, leaving 10 bases between them. The CDR3 bases are TGTGCCAGCAGTGAACGGTCGGGGGCCTACGAGCAGTACTTC. It yields the protein CASSERSGAYEQYF.

This rearrangement joins TRBV5-4 to TRBJ2-1; 11 nucleotides match TRBD1. CDR1 is SGHNT, CDR2 YYREEE, per germline (reference sequence). The CDR3 loop spans 16 amino acids. Unmatched junction bases numbered 10, after V lost 2 bases and J lost 9 bases. This chain's CDR3 is CASSLPGQGASSEQFF. The CDR3 nucleotides are TGTGCCAGCAGCTTACCCGGACAGGGGGCGAGTAGTGAGCAGTTCTTC.

CDR3 amino acids: CASSPRGTFNTGELFF. As DNA, the CDR3 is TGTGCCAGCAGCCCAAGAGGGACATTTAACACCGGGGAGCTGTTTTTT. This chain joins TRBV7-3 and TRBJ2-2; weak D call: TRBD1 (6 bases). V dropped 5 bases and J dropped 2 bases, with 15 bases sitting between them. Germline V gene data show CDR1 as SGHTA and CDR2 as FQGTGA. The CDR3 runs 16 residues.

The CDR3 coding sequence is TGTGCCAGCAGACGACAGGGTTCCGATGGCTACACCTTC. Translation gives CASRRQGSDGYTF. V usage is TRBV28 and J usage is TRBJ1-2; 7 nucleotides agree with TRBD1. The V segment lost 6 bases and the J segment 6 bases; nucleotides outside the gene matches: 7. This CDR3 has 13 residues. Germline assignment: CDR1 MDHEN and CDR2 SYDVKM.

The chain links TRBV6-4 to TRBJ1-6; 7 bases fit TRBD1. V gave up 3 bases and J gave up 9 bases; unmatched junction bases: 5. This CDR3 contains 14 residues. CDR1 MRHNA and CDR2 SNTAGT come from the germline V gene. The CDR3 DNA is TGTGCCAGCAGTGAGGAGGGGGCCGGTTCACCCCTCCACTTT. Protein product: CASSEEGAGSPLHF.

The chain combines TRBV24-1 with TRBJ2-3; D ambiguous. CDR3 size: 15 residues. Germline values: CDR1 KGHDR, CDR2 SFDVKD. Trimming cost V 3 bases and J 0 bases, with 9 bases left between them. CDR3: CATSDTRTSTDTQYF. The CDR3 region has the DNA TGTGCCACCAGTGATACTCGCACTAGCACAGATACGCAGTATTTT.

This chain uses TRBV6-5 with TRBJ2-7, with 9 bases lining up with TRBD1. The CDR3 loop spans 14 amino acids. The V gene end was trimmed by 4 bases and the J gene end by 8 bases; junction bases not matched to a gene: 9. Germline CDR1 MNHEY, CDR2 SVGAGI. CDR3 sequence: CASSSGTGKSKQYF. The CDR3 DNA follows: TGTGCCAGCAGTTCCGGGACAGGGAAATCTAAGCAGTACTTC.